This T cell receptor (beta chain) was sequenced for a study of blood T cells in healthy people across ages. Primed by a sample-barcoded 5' primer and a J-beta primer mix, a second PCR proceeded for roughly 7 to 12 cycles. In TCRdb, the 5' RACE reads were re-called with MiXCR into one record per CDR3 protein. The repertoire holds roughly 730,000 distinct CDR3 sequences, with roughly three fifths as singletons. The CDR3 contains 15 residues. Germline values: CDR1 DFQATT, CDR2 SNEGSKA (reference sequence). Notes on this clonotype: Its antigen is unidentified.

General study results and limits: With age, beta diversity per million T cells declined roughly linearly, significantly by 35 to 40.

The specimen sequenced was blood. The V gene is TRBV20-1, the J gene TRBJ2-7, with 13 nucleotides matching TRBD2. The DNA end is a closer match to TRBJ2-5, so the J assignment may be wrong. This clonotype was sampled from a man aged 35-49 years in good health. In nucleotides, the CDR3 is TGCAGTGCGCCCACTAGCGGGAGGGCCGGTGAGACCCAGTACTTC. This translates into CSAPTSGRAGETQYF.